Listed here are 17 T cell receptor beta chains from one sample, sequenced in a study of CXCR3-negative and CXCR3-positive naive CD8 T cells. The method, 5' RACE with UMI labels, was used to prepare the TRB cDNA libraries. TCRdb reanalyzed the 5' RACE reads, giving one entry per CDR3 protein sequence and no DNA. This sample's table has tens of thousands of distinct CDR3 sequences. The sequenced sample consisted of naive CXCR3- CD8+ T cells from blood. The subset denotes: CD45RO-CCR7+CD27+CD95- naive CD8+ T cells lacking CXCR3 (TNR3-). The receptors stem from a human donor in good health. Some clones in this sample may be carry-over from other donors' samples.

V usage is TRBV28 and J usage is TRBJ2-3; TCRdb's D call of TRBD2 is untestable without DNA. Germline V gene lookup returns CDR1 MDHEN and CDR2 SYDVKM. This CDR3 spans 17 amino acids. This CDR3 is CASSPTGLAPSTDTQYF.

The CDR3 loop reads CASSSQPRTIAFF. V is TRBV6-6 and J is TRBJ1-1; TCRdb indicates TRBD1, and absent DNA this call remains unverified. Germline CDR1 and CDR2: MNHNY and SVGAGI (reference sequence). This CDR3 is 13 amino acids long.

This chain uses TRBV29-1 with TRBJ2-1; absent DNA, TCRdb's TRBD2 call cannot be checked. Per germline, CDR1 SQVTM and CDR2 ANQGSEA. CDR3 length: 18 residues. The CDR3 is CSVEGTSGRRVGYNEQFF.

The chain uses TRBV29-1 and TRBJ2-7; TCRdb reports TRBD2, a call that lacks DNA to check it against. Germline V gene sequence: CDR1 SQVTM, CDR2 ANQGSEA. CDR3 length: 15 residues. Here the CDR3 reads CSVVAQREPLYEQYF.

The chain has TRBV7-9 and TRBJ1-1; as DNA is missing, the TRBD1 call by TCRdb cannot be tested. CDR1 is SEHNR and CDR2 is FQNEAQ in the germline V gene (reference sequence). CDR3 length: 14 amino acids. CDR3 sequence: CASSPLASNTEAFF.

This rearrangement joins TRBV9 to TRBJ1-1; TCRdb's D gene call, TRBD1, goes unchecked for lack of DNA. The germline V gene encodes CDR1 SGDLS and CDR2 YYNGEE. The CDR3 has 13 residues. This CDR3 reads CASSPGHGTEAFF.

The V gene is TRBV29-1, the J gene TRBJ1-1; no DNA is available, so the TRBD1 call from TCRdb remains unchecked. Germline V gene lookup returns CDR1 SQVTM and CDR2 ANQGSEA. CDR3 length equals 13 residues. The chain's CDR3 is CSVRDTHTTEAFF.

V gene TRBV28 combines with J gene TRBJ2-2; the TCRdb D gene call, TRBD2, has no DNA to confirm it. Germline V gene sequence: CDR1 MDHEN, CDR2 SYDVKM. The length of the CDR3 is 17 residues. CDR3 region: CASSLTGGSANTGELFF.

This chain joins TRBV4-3 and TRBJ2-3; the TCRdb call, TRBD1, lacks DNA for checking. The CDR3 extends over 17 amino acids. Germline assignment: CDR1 LGHNA and CDR2 YSLEER. CDR3 in amino acids: CASSQALGRSHTDTQYF.

The V call is TRBV5-1, the J call TRBJ2-1. The CDR3 contains 15 residues. Germline assignment: CDR1 SGHRS and CDR2 YFSETQ. The CDR3 reads CASSPWDPPTNEQFF.

V and J are TRBV6-6 and TRBJ1-2. This CDR3 is 14 amino acids long. In germline, CDR1 is MNHNY, CDR2 SVGAGI (reference sequence). CDR3 in amino acids: CASSYRDSYYGYTF.

The chain links TRBV28 to TRBJ2-7. There are 13 residues in the CDR3. Germline V lookup: CDR1 MDHEN, CDR2 SYDVKM. The CDR3 spells CASADRARHEQYF.

This rearrangement joins TRBV5-1 to TRBJ2-1; the TRBD1 assignment by TCRdb is unverifiable without DNA. Germline CDR1 is SGHRS and CDR2 is YFSETQ. This CDR3 region has 16 residues. The CDR3 sequence: CASSGGKTSPYNEQFF. Combining the CDR3 with reference TRBV5-1 and TRBJ2-1 gives the whole variable domain KAGVTQTPRYLIKTRGQQVTLSCSPISGHRSVSWYQQTPGQGLQFLFEYFSETQRNKGNFPGRFSGRQFSNSRSEMNVSTLELGDSALYLCASSGGKTSPYNEQFFGPGTRLTVL.

V is TRBV5-1 and J is TRBJ2-2. Germline CDR1 and CDR2: SGHRS and YFSETQ. This CDR3 has 14 residues. CDR3 amino acids: CASLGTMNTGELFF.

The chain uses TRBV6-1 and TRBJ2-2; TCRdb gives TRBD1 as the D gene, but with no DNA this cannot be confirmed. This CDR3 is 15 amino acids long. The germline V gene encodes CDR1 MNHNS and CDR2 SASEGT. The CDR3 region is CASSEGQGASGELFF.

This chain connects TRBV19 to TRBJ1-5; the TCRdb D gene call, TRBD1, has no DNA to confirm it. This CDR3 has 14 amino acids. Looked up from germline, CDR1 is LNHDA and CDR2 is SQIVND (reference sequence). The chain's CDR3 is CASSFTGGNQPQHF.

This chain links TRBV28 with TRBJ2-3; TCRdb gives TRBD2 as the D gene, but with no DNA this cannot be confirmed. The CDR3 extends over 16 amino acids. In germline, CDR1 is MDHEN, CDR2 SYDVKM. This chain's CDR3 is CASSFDRREGRDTQYF.